A single sample gave rise to the 13 T cell receptor beta chains below, sequenced in a study of blood T cell repertoires in COVID-19 (dated by TCRdb to between 2020 and 2021). To prepare the library, the immunoSEQ multiplex PCR assay was applied. Drawn from immuneACCESS, this table holds only the in-frame rearrangements with V and J called that TCRdb kept. Clones are partly lost; checked studies trace under half to an unresolved V gene and leave the rest unexplained. The sample includes 300,000 to 400,000 clones, with around 88% observed a single time. Together, the top ten hold 3% of the sample. What was sequenced was peripheral blood. The receptors originated from a man aged 25 to 40 with active or convalescent COVID-19.

This clone was detected once. The CDR3 loop reads CASSPGGSGNTIYF. For the CDR3, the DNA is TGTGCCAGCAGTCCCGGCGGCTCTGGAAACACCATATATTTT. V and J are TRBV6-5 and TRBJ1-3; D is unresolved. CDR1 and CDR2 from the germline V gene are MNHEY and SVGAGI. The ends were cut back, 5 bases at V and 0 bases at J, with 8 bases in the middle. The length of the CDR3 is 14 residues.

The V gene is TRBV10-3, the J gene TRBJ2-7; possibly TRBD1 for D (6 bases). The germline CDR1 and CDR2 sequences are ENHRY and SYGVKD. V dropped 4 bases and J dropped 1 base, with 14 bases sitting between them. The CDR3 length is 15 residues. CDR3: CAISGGQVASYEQYF. In DNA, the CDR3 is TGTGCCATCAGTGGGGGGCAGGTCGCGTCCTACGAGCAGTACTTC.

The chain employs TRBV3-1 (or the pseudogene TRBV3-2) and TRBJ2-1, with 7 bases matching TRBD2. Losses at the gene ends were 0 bases for V and 5 bases for J; bases not matched to a gene: 10. Germline assignment: CDR1 LGHDT and CDR2 YNNKEL (reference sequence). The length of the CDR3 is 17 residues. The CDR3 coding sequence is TGTGCCAGCAGCCAAGATTCGGGTGGGAGGGCCCACAATGAGCAGTTCTTC. Protein: CASSQDSGGRAHNEQFF.

The chain recombines TRBV2 with TRBJ1-1; unclear D gene. The germline gives CDR1 SNHLY, CDR2 FYNNEI. The ends were cut back, 3 bases at V and 0 bases at J, with 11 bases in the middle. CDR3 length equals 15 residues. This CDR3 is CASSETPTLNTEAFF. The CDR3 DNA follows: TGTGCCAGCAGTGAGACACCGACCCTGAACACTGAAGCTTTCTTT.

The rearrangement uses TRBV19 and TRBJ1-5, with a possible D match to TRBD1 (6 bases). The CDR3 covers 14 residues. The germline V gene encodes CDR1 LNHDA and CDR2 SQIVND (reference sequence). Trimming pared 8 bases from V and 2 bases from J, leaving 13 bases between. CDR3 loop: CASLSQGGNQPQHF. DNA for the CDR3: TGTGCCAGTCTGTCACAGGGTGGCAATCAGCCCCAGCATTTT.

This clone was picked up one time. This rearrangement joins TRBV24-1 to TRBJ2-3, with 7 bases matching TRBD1. V shed 5 bases, J shed 3 bases, and the junction held 10 bases outside the gene matches. CDR3 length: 16 amino acids. CDR1 KGHDR and CDR2 SFDVKD come from the germline V gene. CDR3 in amino acids: CATSAVVATGTDTQYF. CDR3 DNA: TGTGCCACCAGTGCCGTAGTGGCGACAGGGACAGATACGCAGTATTTT.

This clone was observed a handful of times. V is TRBV27 and J is TRBJ1-5; D might be TRBD1 (5 bases). Germline V lookup: CDR1 MNHEY, CDR2 SMNVEV (reference sequence). This CDR3 is built from 13 residues. Trimming shortened V by 11 bases and J by 9 bases, and 20 bases separated the two germline ends. This CDR3 is CALTPRGIGPQHF. CDR3 bases: TGTGCCCTCACCCCTCGGGGGATAGGGCCCCAGCATTTT.

The CDR3 coding sequence is TGTGCCATCAGTGAGTCGGGATACGAGGGTAAAAACATTCAGTACTTC. Translating it yields CAISESGYEGKNIQYF. The gene calls are TRBV10-3 and TRBJ2-4, with a weak D call TRBD2 (5 bases). Germline V CDR1 and CDR2: ENHRY, SYGVKD. Trimming took 0 bases from V and 4 from J, leaving 13 bases between them. The CDR3 is 16 amino acids.

This rearrangement joins TRBV19 to TRBJ2-1, with TRBD1 as a possible D gene (5 bases). The CDR3 runs 15 residues. The V end was cut by 3 bases, the J end by 13 bases, with 22 bases between. Germline CDR1 is LNHDA and CDR2 is SQIVND (reference sequence). CDR3 region: CASSMFEQEFQQQFF. Written as DNA, the CDR3 is TGTGCCAGTAGTATGTTCGAACAGGAGTTCCAGCAACAGTTCTTC.

The CDR3 region is CASSSPGQGNEKLFF. The CDR3 nucleotides read TGTGCCAGCAGCTCTCCTGGACAGGGAAATGAAAAACTGTTTTTT. The rearrangement uses TRBV6-2 or TRBV6-3 and TRBJ1-4; TRBD1 agrees at 8 bases. This CDR3 is 15 amino acids long. Germline V CDR1 and CDR2: MNHEY, SVGEGT. With V trimmed by 6 bases and J by 5 bases, 8 bases remained unmatched.

This clone appeared once. J is TRBJ1-6 and V is TRBV5-1, with 7 bases fitting TRBD1. Per the germline V gene, CDR1 is SGHRS and CDR2 is YFSETQ. The trim removed 7 bases at V and 5 bases at J, leaving 9 bases unmatched. The CDR3 length is 15 residues. CDR3 residues: CASAQGDRHNSPLHF. In nucleotides, the CDR3 is TGCGCCAGCGCCCAGGGGGACAGACATAATTCACCCCTCCACTTT.

As DNA, the CDR3 is TGCAGCGTTTGGGGATACTTACAGGGACACTATGGCTACACCTTC. It specifies CSVWGYLQGHYGYTF. This chain links TRBV29-1 with TRBJ1-2; perhaps TRBD1 as D (6 bases). The CDR3 is 15 residues long. Germline CDR1 is SQVTM and CDR2 is ANQGSEA. Trimming shortened V by 5 bases and J by 3 bases, and 19 bases separated the two germline ends.

The V and J genes are TRBV7-2 and TRBJ1-5; D not resolved. This CDR3 has 15 residues. Per the germline V gene, CDR1 is SGHTA and CDR2 is FQGNSA. V was clipped by 4 bases and J by 6 bases, with 16 bases between them. CDR3 protein: CASSSQFGEGQPQHF. CDR3 nucleotide sequence: TGTGCCAGCAGCTCCCAATTCGGAGAGGGTCAGCCCCAGCATTTT. The full variable domain, in which reference TRBV7-2 and TRBJ1-5 provide the parts outside the CDR3, is GAGVSQSPSNKVTEKGKDVELRCDPISGHTALYWYRQSLGQGLEFLIYFQGNSAPDKSGLPSDRFSAERTGGSVSTLTIQRTQQEDSAVYLCASSSQFGEGQPQHFGDGTRLSIL.